The next 23 T cell receptor beta chains were all read from a single sample in a study of early T cells in non-severe SARS-CoV-2 infection. Each CDR3 protein is one row after TCRdb ran MiXCR on the 5' RACE reads. In the table there are more than 25,000 distinct CDR3 sequences, roughly 5.1% of which are singletons. The sample comprised whole blood. The source is an adult who was a healthcare worker with PCR-confirmed SARS-CoV-2 infection or an uninfected control (not recorded which).

This clonotype has at least ten counts. CDR3 protein: CASTPGTSGGLNYNEQFF. CDR3 nucleotide sequence: TGTGCCAGCACCCCGGGGACTAGCGGGGGGCTCAATTACAATGAGCAGTTCTTC. The J gene is TRBJ2-1, the V gene TRBV7-9; TRBD2 matches 15 bases. In germline, CDR1 is SEHNR, CDR2 FQNEAQ (reference sequence). The CDR3 extends over 18 amino acids. With 7 bases clipped from V and 4 bases from J, the junction kept 11 bases outside the gene matches.

This clonotype was counted ten times or more. The chain joins TRBV20-1 to TRBJ2-4; D is possibly TRBD2 (6 bases). V was cut by 6 bases and J by 2 bases, with 26 bases left in between. Germline-derived CDR1 and CDR2 are DFQATT and SNEGSKA (reference sequence). The length of the CDR3 is 18 residues. CDR3 amino acids: CSAARGFVGSLSKNIQYF. CDR3 nucleotide sequence: TGCAGTGCCGCGAGGGGTTTTGTCGGGAGTCTCTCCAAAAACATTCAGTACTTC.

This clonotype was recorded at least ten times. V gene TRBV9 combines with J gene TRBJ2-1, with 10 positions matching TRBD2. Germline trimming cut 4 bases from V and 5 bases from J; bases unmatched to any gene: 6. The CDR3 is 15 residues long. Germline CDR1 SGDLS, CDR2 YYNGEE. Written as DNA, the CDR3 is TGTGCCAGCAGCCCGAGCGGGGGGGCCCACAATGAGCAGTTCTTC. It specifies CASSPSGGAHNEQFF.

In its sample, this clonotype was seen many times. The V call is TRBV18, the J call TRBJ2-1, with 11 bases that match TRBD2. The CDR3 runs to 17 residues. With V trimmed by 4 bases and J by 2 bases, 7 bases remained unmatched. Germline V lookup: CDR1 KGHSH, CDR2 LQKENI. This CDR3 is CASSRRLAGNPYNEQFF. The CDR3 bases are TGTGCCAGCTCACGCCGACTAGCGGGAAACCCCTACAATGAGCAGTTCTTC.

Many counts were recorded for this clonotype. This chain connects TRBV11-2 to TRBJ1-1; D uncertain. Germline CDR1 SGHAT, CDR2 FQNNGV. The CDR3 sequence is 15 residues long. The germline V and J ends were trimmed by 4 bases and 4 bases, with 16 bases remaining between them. The CDR3 DNA follows: TGTGCCAGCAGCTCACCGGGCCTAACGGCCACTGAAGCTTTCTTT. Translating gives CASSSPGLTATEAFF.

This clonotype has more than one count but fewer than ten. The chain joins TRBV21-1 to TRBJ2-5. TRBV21-1 is given as a pseudogene. The CDR3 is 13 residues long. The CDR3 nucleotides are TGTGCCAGCAGCATTGGGCAGACGGAGACCCAGTACTTC. Encoded protein: CASSIGQTETQYF.

The table lists this clonotype with many counts. Here the CDR3 reads CASSPKTEAFF. The CDR3 DNA sequence: TGTGCCAGCAGTCCTAAAACTGAAGCTTTCTTT. The gene calls are TRBV12-3 or TRBV12-4 and TRBJ1-1; D gene uncertain. There are 11 residues in the CDR3. Trimming stripped 5 bases from V and 5 bases from J, with 6 bases between.

The table lists this clonotype with many counts. V and J are TRBV11-2 and TRBJ1-1; D uncertain. Trimming removed 1 base at V and 7 bases at J, with 10 bases between. The germline V gene encodes CDR1 SGHAT and CDR2 FQNNGV. This CDR3 is built from 13 residues. The CDR3 sequence: CASSLGAGGEAFF. In nucleotides, the CDR3 is TGTGCCAGCAGCTTAGGAGCGGGCGGTGAAGCTTTCTTT.

This clonotype was seen only a few times. The chain carries TRBV16 and TRBJ2-1, with TRBD2 matching 9 bases. Germline lookup yields CDR1 KGHSY and CDR2 FQNENV. V lost 4 bases, J lost 2 bases, and 9 bases stayed unmatched. CDR3 length equals 17 residues. CDR3 sequence (DNA): TGTGCCAGCAGCCCTTATCGGGCGGGAGGGACCTACAATGAGCAGTTCTTC. It yields the protein CASSPYRAGGTYNEQFF.

The sample holds many counts of this clonotype. The rearrangement joins TRBV7-3 to TRBJ2-7; TRBD2 is a possible D gene (6 bases). The germline V gene encodes CDR1 SGHTA and CDR2 FQGTGA. The CDR3 contains 17 residues. Trimming shortened V by 5 bases and J by 2 bases, and 22 bases separated the two germline ends. The CDR3 loop reads CASSQNLLGTLPYEQYF. The DNA of the CDR3 is TGTGCCAGCAGCCAAAACCTTCTCGGGACTCTTCCCTACGAGCAGTACTTC. Supplemented by reference TRBV7-3 and TRBJ2-7, the full variable domain reads GAGVSQTPSNKVTEKGKYVELRCDPISGHTALYWYRQSLGQGPEFLIYFQGTGAADDSGLPNDRFFAVRPEGSVSTLKIQRTERGDSAVYLCASSQNLLGTLPYEQYFGPGTRLTVT.

This clonotype occurred many times. The V call is TRBV5-1, the J call TRBJ1-1; weak D call: TRBD1 (6 bases). The CDR3 has 13 residues. V dropped 1 base and J dropped 7 bases, with 11 bases sitting between them. The germline CDR1 and CDR2 sequences are SGHRS and YFSETQ. CDR3 in amino acids: CASSLILGGEAFF. The DNA of the CDR3 is TGCGCCAGCAGCTTGATTTTAGGGGGTGAAGCTTTCTTT. Full variable domain (remainder filled in from reference TRBV5-1 and TRBJ1-1): KAGVTQTPRYLIKTRGQQVTLSCSPISGHRSVSWYQQTPGQGLQFLFEYFSETQRNKGNFPGRFSGRQFSNSRSEMNVSTLELGDSALYLCASSLILGGEAFFGQGTRLTVV.

Worth noting for this clonotype: One end of the junction fails to match germline, which may point to a read error. The rearrangement uses TRBV30 and TRBJ1-5; D unclear. Germline CDR1 is GTSNPN and CDR2 is SVGIG (reference sequence). The CDR3 consists of 12 residues. The CDR3 DNA sequence: TGTGCCTGGAGTGATAGCAATCGGCCCCAGCATTTT. Translation gives CAWSDSNRPQHF.

This clonotype was counted at least ten times. J is TRBJ2-3 and V is TRBV24-1; 9 bases line up with TRBD2. CDR3 length equals 17 residues. Germline V gene lookup returns CDR1 KGHDR and CDR2 SFDVKD. V gave up 4 bases and J gave up 2 bases; unmatched junction bases: 9. CDR3 protein: CATSDPSSGDFTDTQYF. In DNA, the CDR3 is TGTGCCACCAGTGACCCTTCTAGCGGGGATTTCACAGATACGCAGTATTTT.

At least ten counts were recorded for this clonotype. The V call is TRBV11-3, the J call TRBJ2-1; 11 positions agree with TRBD2. The CDR3 covers 15 residues. V gave up 1 base and J gave up 5 bases; unmatched junction bases: 1. Germline CDR1 and CDR2: SGHNT and YENEEA. CDR3 DNA: TGTGCCAGCAGCTTAGTACTAGCGGGGGACAATGAGCAGTTCTTC. This codes for CASSLVLAGDNEQFF.

In this sample, this clonotype turned up many times. The V call is TRBV6-1, the J call TRBJ1-1, with a tentative D call TRBD1 (6 bases). The V and J ends lost 8 bases and 4 bases respectively, with 17 bases between them. The CDR3 is 14 residues long. Germline-derived CDR1 and CDR2 are MNHNS and SASEGT. The CDR3 loop is CASPGGGPGTEAFF. Here the CDR3 DNA reads TGTGCCAGCCCTGGCGGGGGGCCTGGCACTGAAGCTTTCTTT.

This clonotype was seen at least ten times. One end of the junction is discordant with germline, which a read error may explain. The CDR3 is CASSLAGTGLKQYF. The CDR3 nucleotides are TGTGCCAGCAGCTTAGCCGGGACAGGCTTAAAGCAGTACTTC. This chain connects TRBV12-3 or TRBV12-4 to TRBJ2-7, with 8 nucleotides matching TRBD1. This CDR3 is built from 14 residues.

This clonotype was seen repeatedly, ten times or more. The chain employs TRBV29-1 and TRBJ2-5, with D possibly being TRBD2 (5 bases). Germline V gives CDR1 SQVTM, CDR2 ANQGSEA. The CDR3 extends over 13 amino acids. The ends were cut back, 6 bases at V and 0 bases at J, with 11 bases in the middle. The CDR3 DNA reads as TGCAGCGTGCCTAAAGCGGACCAAGAGACCCAGTACTTC. Its protein is CSVPKADQETQYF. The full variable domain, completed using reference TRBV29-1 and TRBJ2-5, is SAVISQKPSRDICQRGTSLTIQCQVDSQVTMMFWYRQQPGQSLTLIATANQGSEATYESGFVIDKFPISRPNLTFSTLTVSNMSPEDSSIYLCSVPKADQETQYFGPGTRLLVL.

This clonotype came up many times. The CDR3 DNA sequence: TGTGCCAGCAGCCAAGGTCCAGGGAGCAATCAGCCCCAGCATTTT. Protein sequence: CASSQGPGSNQPQHF. V usage is TRBV3-1 and J usage is TRBJ1-5; tentative D call: TRBD1 (5 bases). The CDR3 is made up of 15 amino acids. Germline loops: CDR1 LGHDT, CDR2 YNNKEL (reference sequence). Trimming removed 1 base from V and 1 base from J, with 8 bases in between.

The rearrangement joins TRBV11-2 to TRBJ2-5, with 8 bases fitting TRBD2. With 4 bases clipped from V and 2 bases from J, the junction kept 6 bases outside the gene matches. The CDR3 loop spans 15 amino acids. Germline CDR1 reads SGHAT; CDR2 reads FQNNGV. The CDR3 region is CASSSRGVTQETQYF. The CDR3 DNA reads TGTGCCAGCAGCTCGCGGGGGGTTACTCAAGAGACCCAGTACTTC. The full variable domain, rest sourced from reference TRBV11-2 and TRBJ2-5, is EAGVAQSPRYKIIEKRQSVAFWCNPISGHATLYWYQQILGQGPKLLIQFQNNGVVDDSQLPKDRFSAERLKGVDSTLKIQPAKLEDSAVYLCASSSRGVTQETQYFGPGTRLLVL.

The genes are TRBV11-1 and TRBJ1-3; 7 bases match TRBD1. Germline-derived CDR1 and CDR2 are SGHAT and FQDESV (reference sequence). V lost 5 bases and J lost 4; bases outside the gene matches: 2. This CDR3 spans 13 amino acids. The CDR3 DNA reads TGTGCCAGCAGCCGGGACAGAGGAAACACCATATATTTT. Its translation: CASSRDRGNTIYF.

Notes on this clonotype: This could be a read error, since a much larger clone is one nucleotide away. The chain employs TRBV29-1 and TRBJ1-2; TRBD1 might be the D (5 bases). There are 12 residues in the CDR3. Germline V gives CDR1 SQVTM, CDR2 ANQGSEA. The CDR3 nucleotides are TGCAGCGCTAGGACATCCGCCGGTGGCTTCACCTTC. It is translated as CSARTSAGGFTF.

At least ten counts were recorded for this clonotype. This chain joins TRBV5-1 and TRBJ2-1; 8 bases fit TRBD2. This CDR3 has 16 residues. Losses at the gene ends were 0 bases for V and 8 bases for J; bases not matched to a gene: 10. The germline gives CDR1 SGHRS, CDR2 YFSETQ. The DNA for the CDR3 is TGCGCCAGCAGCTTGGTTTACGGGAGGGCCAGAGATGAGCAGTTCTTC. As protein: CASSLVYGRARDEQFF.

This clonotype came up many times. The genes are TRBV6-5 and TRBJ2-1, with D possibly called TRBD1 or TRBD2 (6 bases each). CDR3 length: 15 residues. Germline V gene data show CDR1 as MNHEY and CDR2 as SVGAGI. The V and J ends lost 7 bases and 7 bases respectively, with 20 bases between them. CDR3 loop: CASTVPKGGRNEQFF. In DNA, the CDR3 is TGTGCCAGCACTGTGCCCAAGGGGGGCCGGAATGAGCAGTTCTTC.